These 18 T cell receptor beta chains share one sample of origin, sequenced in a study of T cells in Graves' hyperthyroidism and ophthalmopathy. TCR beta CDR3 regions were amplified from RNA transcripts. HTBI primers drove first-round RT-PCR of the TCR CDR3. Each CDR3 protein is one row after TCRdb ran MiXCR on the multiplex PCR reads. In the table there are about 400,000 distinct CDR3 sequences, roughly 15% of which are singletons. The sample was blood. The source is a woman younger than 30 with Graves' hyperthyroidism.

This clonotype appeared many times. This chain connects TRBV14 to TRBJ2-1; 9 nucleotides agree with TRBD2. CDR1 is SGHDN and CDR2 is FVKESK in the germline V gene. V lost 0 bases, J lost 5 bases, and 5 bases stayed unmatched. This CDR3 comprises 16 residues. DNA for the CDR3: TGTGCCAGCAGCCAAGATTGGGCTAGCGGGGACAATGAGCAGTTCTTC. It codes for CASSQDWASGDNEQFF.

This clonotype was recorded many times. This rearrangement joins TRBV28 to TRBJ2-7; 11 bases fit TRBD2. CDR1 and CDR2 from the germline V gene are MDHEN and SYDVKM. After removal of 6 bases from V and 0 bases from J, the junction contained 7 bases not matched to a gene. This CDR3 region has 16 residues. CDR3 loop: CASSSPTSGSSYEQYF. CDR3 DNA sequence: TGTGCCAGCAGCTCCCCCACTAGCGGGAGCTCCTACGAGCAGTACTTC. Variable domain in full (rest from reference TRBV28 and TRBJ2-7): DVKVTQSSRYLVKRTGEKVFLECVQDMDHENMFWYRQDPGLGLRLIYFSYDVKMKEKGDIPEGYSVSREKKERFSLILESASTNQTSMYLCASSSPTSGSSYEQYFGPGTRLTVT.

The chain uses TRBV6-5 and TRBJ1-2; no reliable D call. In germline, CDR1 is MNHEY, CDR2 SVGAGI. The V end lost 3 bases, the J end lost 2 bases, and 13 bases lay between the germline ends. CDR3 length: 15 residues. CDR3 nucleotide sequence: TGTGCCAGCAGTTATGGTGTCAGCCCCAACTATGGCTACACCTTC. Its translation is CASSYGVSPNYGYTF.

This clonotype was found many times. The chain couples TRBV20-1 to TRBJ2-1, with 8 nucleotides matching TRBD1. CDR1 DFQATT and CDR2 SNEGSKA come from the germline V gene (reference sequence). This CDR3 is 14 amino acids long. Trimming took 4 bases from V and 4 from J; bases not matched to a gene: 6. The CDR3 loop reads CSAMGDRLYNEQFF. The CDR3 DNA follows: TGCAGTGCTATGGGGGACAGGTTATACAATGAGCAGTTCTTC.

This clonotype was seen only a few times. This chain uses TRBV6-2 or TRBV6-3 with TRBJ1-2; D not certain. V shed 0 bases and J shed 0 bases, with 2 bases lying between them. Germline V gene sequence: CDR1 MNHEY, CDR2 SVGEGT. The CDR3 covers 13 residues. The CDR3 nucleotides are TGTGCCAGCAGTTACTCGACTAACTATGGCTACACCTTC. Residues: CASSYSTNYGYTF.

This clonotype was picked up many times. The V and J genes are TRBV2 and TRBJ1-1; D unclear. The V end was cut by 4 bases, the J end by 7 bases, with 10 bases between. The CDR3 is made up of 12 amino acids. Germline loops: CDR1 SNHLY, CDR2 FYNNEI. The CDR3 DNA reads TGTGCCAGCAGTGGGGTTGGTAGTGAAGCTTTCTTT. Amino acid sequence: CASSGVGSEAFF.

This clonotype was counted at least ten times. The gene calls are TRBV20-1 and TRBJ2-7; D ambiguous. This CDR3 spans 14 amino acids. The V end lost 0 bases, the J end lost 5 bases, and 14 bases lay between the germline ends. Germline CDR1 is DFQATT and CDR2 is SNEGSKA (reference sequence). This CDR3 is CSARDRVGTDEQYF. CDR3 bases: TGCAGTGCTAGAGATCGGGTAGGCACCGACGAGCAGTACTTC.

V and J are TRBV6-1 and TRBJ1-1; 7 bases align to TRBD1. CDR1 is MNHNS and CDR2 is SASEGT in the germline V gene. This CDR3 is 14 amino acids long. Unmatched junction bases numbered 11, after V lost 8 bases and J lost 5 bases. This chain's CDR3 is CASEPRQGRTEAFF. In nucleotides, the CDR3 is TGTGCCAGCGAACCTCGACAGGGTCGGACTGAAGCTTTCTTT.

As concerns this clonotype: This sequence may be a read error, since a much larger clone differs from it by one base. This likely comes from a read error, as the CDR3 has no conserved phenylalanine or tryptophan at its end. V gene TRBV11-2 combines with J gene TRBJ2-2; 8 bases line up with TRBD2. The germline CDR1 and CDR2 sequences are SGHAT and FQNNGV. The CDR3 is 17 amino acids. With V trimmed by 2 bases and J by 4 bases, 9 bases remained unmatched. DNA for the CDR3: TGTGCCAGCAGCTTAATTCGTCCGGGAGGGACCACCGGGGAGCTGTTTTCT. Translating it yields CASSLIRPGGTTGELFS.

The chain's CDR3 is CATSGGQGHEGLAGGSRDEQYF. Here the CDR3 DNA reads TGTGCCACCAGTGGGGGGCAGGGACACGAGGGACTAGCGGGAGGAAGTAGGGACGAGCAGTACTTC. The chain combines TRBV24-1 with TRBJ2-7, with 15 bases identical to TRBD2. The germline V gene has CDR1 KGHDR and CDR2 SFDVKD. The CDR3 has 22 residues. Trimming removed 5 bases from V and 5 bases from J; junction bases left unmatched: 24.

This clonotype is a singleton in its sample. This may stem from a read error, because a much larger clone lies one nucleotide away. J is TRBJ2-3 and V is TRBV2; TRBD1 matches 8 bases. V shed 8 bases and J 3 bases; nucleotides not matched to a gene: 13. This CDR3 has 16 residues. In germline, CDR1 is SNHLY, CDR2 FYNNEI. CDR3 nucleotide sequence: TGTGCCAGCGGGGAGAGACAGGGGCTGGGTACAGATACGCAGTATTTT. This translates into CASGERQGLGTDTQYF.

This clonotype was counted ten times or more. CDR3 amino acids: CASSYLRSEAFF. In DNA, the CDR3 is TGTGCCAGCAGTTATTTGCGTAGTGAAGCTTTCTTT. The V call is TRBV12-3 or TRBV12-4, the J call TRBJ1-1, with D hard to call. The CDR3 extends over 12 amino acids. The ends were cut back, 4 bases at V and 7 bases at J, with 10 bases in the middle.

This clonotype was detected ten times or more. This CDR3 is CASSPPLAGGVNEQFF. Written as DNA, the CDR3 is TGTGCCAGCAGTCCCCCACTAGCGGGAGGGGTCAATGAGCAGTTCTTC. The genes are TRBV12-3 or TRBV12-4 and TRBJ2-1; TRBD2 aligns across 13 bases. Unmatched junction bases numbered 7, after V lost 5 bases and J lost 6 bases. This CDR3 is built from 16 residues.

The table lists this clonotype with a few counts. The chain uses TRBV9 and TRBJ1-5; TRBD1 matches 9 bases. The V gene end was trimmed by 4 bases and the J gene end by 8 bases; junction bases not matched to a gene: 4. Germline lookup yields CDR1 SGDLS and CDR2 YYNGEE. The CDR3 is 13 residues long. In DNA, the CDR3 is TGTGCCAGCAGCCGACAGGGGGGGGAGCCCCAGCATTTT. Its protein is CASSRQGGEPQHF.

In nucleotides, the CDR3 is TGTGCCAGCAGTGGACGAAGGACAGGGAGGACGGACGAGCAGTACTTC. This translates into CASSGRRTGRTDEQYF. The V gene is TRBV2, the J gene TRBJ2-7; 8 bases align to TRBD1. This CDR3 contains 16 residues. Germline V gives CDR1 SNHLY, CDR2 FYNNEI. The J segment lost 5 bases and the V segment lost 4 bases, leaving 13 bases of the junction unmatched.

This clonotype was counted at least ten times. This chain connects TRBV6-2 or TRBV6-3 to TRBJ2-7; D assignment may be TRBD1 or TRBD2 (5 bases each). The length of the CDR3 is 14 residues. Trimming removed 6 bases at V and 3 bases at J, with 15 bases between. Germline CDR1 is MNHEY and CDR2 is SVGEGT. This CDR3 reads CASRAGTVIYEQYF. The CDR3 DNA sequence: TGTGCCAGCAGAGCCGGGACGGTGATCTACGAGCAGTACTTC.

In regard to this clonotype: A much larger clone differs from this one at a single base, so this may be a read error. The J gene is TRBJ2-1, the V gene TRBV7-2, with unresolved D. This CDR3 is 13 amino acids long. CDR1 is SGHTA and CDR2 is FQGNSA in the germline V gene. The CDR3 loop reads CVSSSPSYNEQFF. CDR3 coding DNA: TGTGTCAGCAGCTCCCCTTCATACAATGAGCAGTTCTTC.

Only a few counts were recorded for this clonotype. The chain recombines TRBV2 with TRBJ2-6; no clear D gene. Trimming took off 6 bases at V and 0 bases at J, with 15 bases between the two ends. The CDR3 totals 17 residues. The germline V gene encodes CDR1 SNHLY and CDR2 FYNNEI. The CDR3 region is CASRPQNLDSGANVLTF. The CDR3 DNA sequence: TGTGCCAGCAGACCACAAAACTTGGACTCTGGGGCCAACGTCCTGACTTTC.